This T cell receptor beta chain originates from a study of blood T cell repertoires in COVID-19. Overall study: Whether acute or convalescent, the COVID-19 samples came from the United States, Italy and Spain. Nucleic acid was either cDNA or gDNA, and it came from T cells, B-cell-depleted T cells, or PBMCs.

Germline V lookup: CDR1 LNHDA, CDR2 SQIVND (reference sequence). The V end lost 3 bases, the J end lost 1 base, and 6 bases lay between the germline ends. This CDR3 comprises 13 residues. Method: immunoSEQ multiplex PCR; TCRdb's copy keeps in-frame clones and lacks some. This sample has more than 45,000 clones; about four fifths occur once, and the top ten carry roughly 5.3%. The origin of this receptor is a human donor in a cohort sampled during active COVID-19. This chain links TRBV19 with TRBJ1-1; no definite D call. Sequenced input: peripheral blood. The CDR3, as DNA: TGTGCCAGTAGTATGGGAGGGAACACTGAAGCTTTCTTT. Its protein product is CASSMGGNTEAFF.